This T cell receptor beta chain was identified during a study of T cells in localized non-small cell lung cancer. TCRdb's table, derived via immunoSEQ multiplex PCR, lists solely in-frame clones and lacks some. The sample has 3,000 or so clones, 25% to 30% seen once; the top ten hold 14%. Germline CDR1 is SGHDN and CDR2 is FVKESK. The CDR3 loop spans 19 amino acids. Unmatched junction bases numbered 13, after V lost 3 bases and J lost 1 base. J is TRBJ2-5 and V is TRBV14; the match to TRBD2 covers 11 bases. The clonotype comes from a woman aged 40-69 years with stage III lung adenocarcinoma. The specimen was lung tumor tissue, collected before any cancer treatment. CDR3 sequence: CASSQGGRLAGRFQETQYF. The CDR3 DNA reads as TGTGCCAGCAGCCAGGGAGGGAGACTAGCGGGGAGATTCCAAGAGACCCAGTACTTC.